The 5 T cell receptor beta chains listed next were all sequenced from one sample in a study of blood T cell repertoires in COVID-19. The protocol was immunoSEQ multiplex PCR, while the TCRdb copy is restricted to in-frame clones and leaves out a portion. The data contain some 530,000 clones, approximately 91% of them singletons. Sequenced input: PBMCs or T cells enriched from blood (not recorded which). Receptor source: a woman aged 55-69 years who had recovered from COVID-19.

V and J are TRBV5-1 and TRBJ2-2; 8 nucleotides match TRBD2. Germline lookup yields CDR1 SGHRS and CDR2 YFSETQ. With 4 bases clipped from V and 2 bases from J, the junction kept 7 bases outside the gene matches. CDR3 length: 16 amino acids. The CDR3 DNA sequence: TGCGCCAGCAGCCCGGGAGGGGGGTTCAACACCGGGGAGCTGTTTTTT. The encoded protein is CASSPGGGFNTGELFF. The complete variable domain, with remaining parts taken from reference TRBV5-1 and TRBJ2-2, reads KAGVTQTPRYLIKTRGQQVTLSCSPISGHRSVSWYQQTPGQGLQFLFEYFSETQRNKGNFPGRFSGRQFSNSRSEMNVSTLELGDSALYLCASSPGGGFNTGELFFGEGSRLTVL.

This sequence joins TRBV3-1 (or the pseudogene TRBV3-2) and TRBJ2-2; the D gene is possibly TRBD1 (5 bases). Germline lookup yields CDR1 LGHDT and CDR2 YNNKEL (reference sequence). This CDR3 is built from 13 residues. V lost 0 bases and J 8 bases, leaving 7 bases between the germline ends. CDR3 coding DNA: TGTGCCAGCAGCCAAGAACAGGCGGGGGAGCTGTTTTTT. It translates to CASSQEQAGELFF.

The J gene is TRBJ2-5, the V gene TRBV29-1; TRBD2 agrees at 7 bases. This CDR3 is built from 14 residues. Germline values: CDR1 SQVTM, CDR2 ANQGSEA. J gave up 4 bases and V 2 bases, and 7 bases lay outside the gene matches. The CDR3 nucleotides read TGCAGCGTTGAACCCTTTGGGGGGGGAGAGACCCAGTACTTC. Translating it yields CSVEPFGGGETQYF.

V and J are TRBV19 and TRBJ2-2; 7 positions agree with TRBD1. Per the germline V gene, CDR1 is LNHDA and CDR2 is SQIVND (reference sequence). The CDR3 has 16 residues. Trimming at V came to 7 bases and at J to 0 bases, leaving 8 bases not matched to a gene. The CDR3, as DNA: TGTGCCAGTACTAATAGGGGGCCTCCGAACACCGGGGAGCTGTTTTTT. It specifies CASTNRGPPNTGELFF.

This chain joins TRBV18 and TRBJ2-1; weak D call: TRBD2 (6 bases). CDR3 length: 14 residues. From germline, CDR1 is KGHSH and CDR2 LQKENI. The ends were cut back, 6 bases at V and 9 bases at J, with 18 bases in the middle. The CDR3 protein is CASSAGTGRGEQFF. CDR3 bases: TGTGCCAGCTCGGCCGGGACTGGACGGGGTGAGCAGTTCTTC.